The present T cell receptor beta chain was sequenced within a study of OX40 agonist ivuxolimab in advanced cancers. The V and J ends lost 5 bases and 10 bases, in that order; junction bases with no gene match: 5. The CDR3 consists of 12 residues. Germline lookup yields CDR1 MDHEN and CDR2 SYDVKM. Data came from immunoSEQ multiplex PCR; TCRdb stores just in-frame clones and leaves some out. Of fewer than 110,000 clones listed, around 93% are singletons. The chain employs TRBV28 and TRBJ1-1; 9 bases line up with TRBD1. Sequences were derived from CD4+ or CD8+ T cells sorted from blood, sampled in a trial of the OX40 agonist ivuxolimab. This clonotype was sampled from an adult with an advanced solid tumor such as melanoma, head and neck, liver or kidney cancer. CDR3 in DNA: TGTGCCAGCAGTGGGGACAGGGTTTTAGCTTTCTTT. It specifies CASSGDRVLAFF.